One and the same sample provided the 14 T cell receptor beta chains below, sequenced in a study of Graves' ophthalmopathy and Graves' hyperthyroidism. Amplified material comprised TCR beta CDR3 regions derived from RNA transcripts. An opening RT-PCR round employed HTBI primers and preceded a second-round multiplex PCR. Using its own MiXCR run on the multiplex PCR reads, TCRdb lists one record per CDR3 protein. The sample shows over a million distinct CDR3 sequences, about 36% of them seen only once. What was sequenced was peripheral blood or thyroid tissue (not recorded which). The receptors shown here come from an adult man with Graves' hyperthyroidism.

This clonotype was detected many times. V is TRBV20-1 and J is TRBJ1-6; 8 positions match TRBD1. The CDR3 runs to 14 residues. Losses at the gene ends were 5 bases for V and 9 bases for J; bases not matched to a gene: 9. The germline gives CDR1 DFQATT, CDR2 SNEGSKA (reference sequence). The CDR3 DNA follows: TGCAGTGCTCCAGGCGGACAGGGAATTTCACCCCTCCACTTT. Amino acid sequence: CSAPGGQGISPLHF.

This clonotype was seen repeatedly, ten times or more. The chain combines TRBV9 with TRBJ2-5, with D maybe TRBD2 (6 bases). V was clipped by 4 bases and J by 1 base, with 14 bases between them. The CDR3 length is 15 residues. Looked up from germline, CDR1 is SGDLS and CDR2 is YYNGEE. The CDR3 here is CASSSGEWAQETQYF. DNA for the CDR3: TGTGCCAGCAGCTCGGGGGAGTGGGCCCAAGAGACCCAGTACTTC. The variable domain in full, completed from reference TRBV9 and TRBJ2-5, reads DSGVTQTPKHLITATGQRVTLRCSPRSGDLSVYWYQQSLDQGLQFLIQYYNGEERAKGNILERFSAQQFPDLHSELNLSSLELGDSALYFCASSSGEWAQETQYFGPGTRLLVL.

In the case of this clonotype: Just one base apart from a much larger clone, this may be a read error. This chain connects TRBV2 to TRBJ1-1, with D perhaps matching TRBD1 (6 bases). This CDR3 has 15 residues. Deletions cut 6 bases from V and 6 bases from J, with 20 bases between. Germline loops: CDR1 SNHLY, CDR2 FYNNEI. The CDR3 DNA reads TGTGCCAGCAGAGGGGGGGAGTCAGGGTGTCCTGAAGCTTTCTTT. Amino acids: CASRGGESGCPEAFF. The whole variable domain, remainder taken from reference TRBV2 and TRBJ1-1, is EPEVTQTPSHQVTQMGQEVILRCVPISNHLYFYWYRQILGQKVEFLVSFYNNEISEKSEIFDDQFSVERPDGSNFTLKIRSTKLEDSAMYFCASRGGESGCPEAFFGQGTRLTVV.

This clonotype was detected a few times. The gene calls are TRBV30 and TRBJ1-5; maybe TRBD1 (5 bases). The germline CDR1 and CDR2 sequences are GTSNPN and SVGIG (reference sequence). Trimming removed 2 bases at V and 5 bases at J, with 7 bases between. This CDR3 has 12 residues. CDR3 bases: TGTGCCTGGAGTAGGGGCCATCAGCCCCAGCATTTT. Protein sequence: CAWSRGHQPQHF.

This clonotype has a count of ten or more. The chain recombines TRBV25-1 with TRBJ1-3; 8 bases fit TRBD1. This CDR3 comprises 15 residues. Germline V CDR1 and CDR2: MGHDK, SYGVNS. With V trimmed by 3 bases and J by 4 bases, 5 bases remained unmatched. CDR3 nucleotide sequence: TGTGCCAGCAGTGACCCTCAGGGGGCAGGAAACACCATATATTTT. Translated: CASSDPQGAGNTIYF.

This clonotype has more than one count but fewer than ten. This chain links TRBV25-1 with TRBJ2-5, with 8 positions matching TRBD2. Germline V gives CDR1 MGHDK, CDR2 SYGVNS. V shed 5 bases and J 5 bases; nucleotides not matched to a gene: 7. CDR3 length equals 14 residues. The CDR3 bases are TGTGCCAGCAGTTTCAGCGGGAGTTTCGAGACCCAGTACTTC. It translates to CASSFSGSFETQYF.

The J gene is TRBJ1-4, the V gene TRBV9, with D maybe TRBD1 (6 bases). Deletions cut 0 bases from V and 10 bases from J, with 10 bases between. Germline V gene lookup returns CDR1 SGDLS and CDR2 YYNGEE. The CDR3 is made up of 13 amino acids. The CDR3 loop is CASSVEVGAKLFF. CDR3 DNA sequence: TGTGCCAGCAGCGTAGAAGTGGGGGCAAAACTGTTTTTT.

This clonotype was counted ten times or more. The chain is built from TRBV7-8 and TRBJ2-7; perhaps D is TRBD1 or TRBD2 (6 bases each). The CDR3 has 14 residues. Germline CDR1 reads SGHVS; CDR2 reads FQNEAQ. V gave up 0 bases and J gave up 5 bases, with 11 bases separating them. The CDR3 bases are TGTGCCAGCAGCTTAGCCGGGGGCAGCCACGAGCAGTACTTC. It encodes CASSLAGGSHEQYF.

The table lists this clonotype with a few counts. The CDR3 here is CASNYAQGFPTGELFF. The CDR3 DNA follows: TGTGCCAGCAACTATGCCCAGGGGTTCCCCACCGGGGAGCTGTTTTTT. The rearrangement joins TRBV5-6 to TRBJ2-2; the D gene is possibly TRBD1 (6 bases). V lost 6 bases, J lost 4 bases, and 19 bases lay in between. The CDR3 is 16 amino acids. Germline assignment: CDR1 SGHDT and CDR2 YYEEEE.

This clonotype was seen at least ten times. The chain is built from TRBV7-9 and TRBJ2-5, with 9 bases identical to TRBD2. The CDR3 runs 14 residues. The V segment lost 5 bases and the J segment 4 bases; nucleotides outside the gene matches: 5. In germline, CDR1 is SEHNR, CDR2 FQNEAQ (reference sequence). The CDR3 here is CASSRGAGGETQYF. The CDR3 nucleotides are TGTGCCAGCAGCCGCGGAGCGGGGGGAGAGACCCAGTACTTC.

This clonotype came up a few times. The chain recombines TRBV4-3 with TRBJ1-4; D remains unclear. This CDR3 comprises 16 residues. Germline V gives CDR1 LGHNA, CDR2 YSLEER. Trimming removed 0 bases from V and 12 bases from J, with 20 bases in between. DNA of the CDR3: TGCGCCAGCAGCCAAGATTTGCGGGGAGGTGCATTAGAACTGTTTTTT. It codes for CASSQDLRGGALELFF.

This clonotype was observed a single time. The chain joins TRBV4-1 to TRBJ2-2; D remains unclear. Germline assignment: CDR1 MGHRA and CDR2 YSYEKL. The V and J ends lost 3 bases and 2 bases respectively, with 7 bases between them. The CDR3 loop spans 14 amino acids. The CDR3 region is CASSQKLNTGELFF. DNA of the CDR3: TGCGCCAGCAGCCAGAAGCTAAACACCGGGGAGCTGTTTTTT.

Many counts were recorded for this clonotype. The V call is TRBV10-3, the J call TRBJ2-7; 9 bases fit TRBD2. The CDR3 totals 14 residues. The ends lost 5 bases at V and 2 bases at J; junction bases unmatched: 4. In germline, CDR1 is ENHRY, CDR2 SYGVKD. The DNA of the CDR3 is TGTGCCATCAGTCCGACTAGCGGTACCTACGAGCAGTACTTC. Translating gives CAISPTSGTYEQYF.

This clonotype was observed a few times. The rearrangement joins TRBV9 to TRBJ1-3; 9 bases fit TRBD1. There are 15 residues in the CDR3. Trimming at V came to 0 bases and at J to 8 bases, leaving 6 bases not matched to a gene. Germline CDR1 reads SGDLS; CDR2 reads YYNGEE. Here the CDR3 DNA reads TGTGCCAGCAGCGTAGAAGGGGGACAGGGTTACACCATATATTTT. This sequence encodes CASSVEGGQGYTIYF.